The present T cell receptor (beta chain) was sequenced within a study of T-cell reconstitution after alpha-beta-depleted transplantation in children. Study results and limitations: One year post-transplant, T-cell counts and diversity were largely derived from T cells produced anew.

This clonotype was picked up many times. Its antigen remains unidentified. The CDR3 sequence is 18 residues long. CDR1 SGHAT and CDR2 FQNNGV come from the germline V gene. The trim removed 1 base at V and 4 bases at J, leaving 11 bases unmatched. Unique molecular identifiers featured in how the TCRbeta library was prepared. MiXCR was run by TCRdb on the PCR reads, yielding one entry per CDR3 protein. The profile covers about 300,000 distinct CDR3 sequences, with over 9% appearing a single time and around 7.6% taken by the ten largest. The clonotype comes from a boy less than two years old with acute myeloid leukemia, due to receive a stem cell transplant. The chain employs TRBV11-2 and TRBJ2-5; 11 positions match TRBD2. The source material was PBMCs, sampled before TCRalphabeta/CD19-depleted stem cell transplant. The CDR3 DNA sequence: TGTGCCAGCAGCTTAGGGGAACTAGCGGGAGTGGGAGTAGAGACCCAGTACTTC. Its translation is CASSLGELAGVGVETQYF.